This note documents a single TCR beta chain sequence. Original processing notes: Scientists estimated how many nucleated cells there were by amplifying reference gene primers. Here immunoSEQ multiplex PCR was the method, and the copy in TCRdb shows in-frame clones only, minus some. V and J calls plus clone size are reproduced from that table; the DNA served to infer D and trimming. The table includes 540,000 or so clones, less than 90% detected once. Germline CDR1 is GTSNPN and CDR2 is SVGIG (reference sequence). The CDR3 totals 13 residues. V was pared by 5 bases and J by 8 bases, with 13 bases between. The source of the sample is a study of blood T cell repertoires in COVID-19. Looking at the study overall: From the United States, Italy and Spain came samples of acute and convalescent COVID-19. PBMCs, B-cell-depleted T cells, or T cells were the source of the cDNA or gDNA that made up the material.

Seattle-derived patients entered the study during active infection and were followed longitudinally. The material sequenced was peripheral blood. The rearrangement links TRBV30 to TRBJ1-6; weak D call: TRBD1 (6 bases). This receptor was obtained from a woman in her fifties or sixties with COVID-19, enrolled during active disease. The CDR3: CAWGGGEYSPLHF. DNA of the CDR3: TGTGCCTGGGGAGGGGGGGAATATTCACCCCTCCACTTT.